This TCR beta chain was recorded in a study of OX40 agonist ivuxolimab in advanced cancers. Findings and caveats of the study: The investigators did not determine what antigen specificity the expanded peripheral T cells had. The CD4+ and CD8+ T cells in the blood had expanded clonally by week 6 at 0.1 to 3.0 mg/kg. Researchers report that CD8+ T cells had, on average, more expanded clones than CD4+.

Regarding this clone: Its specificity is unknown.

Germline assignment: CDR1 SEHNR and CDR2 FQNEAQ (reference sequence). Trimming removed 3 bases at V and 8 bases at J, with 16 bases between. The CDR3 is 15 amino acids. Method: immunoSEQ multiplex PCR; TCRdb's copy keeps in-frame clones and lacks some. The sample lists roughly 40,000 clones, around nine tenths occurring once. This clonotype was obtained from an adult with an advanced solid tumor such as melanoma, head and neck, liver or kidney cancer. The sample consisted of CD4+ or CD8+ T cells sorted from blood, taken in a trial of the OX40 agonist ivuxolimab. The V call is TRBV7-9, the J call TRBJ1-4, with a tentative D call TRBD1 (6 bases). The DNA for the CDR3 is TGTGCCAGCAGCTTTCCCCTCGGGACACAGGAAAAACTGTTTTTT. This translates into CASSFPLGTQEKLFF.